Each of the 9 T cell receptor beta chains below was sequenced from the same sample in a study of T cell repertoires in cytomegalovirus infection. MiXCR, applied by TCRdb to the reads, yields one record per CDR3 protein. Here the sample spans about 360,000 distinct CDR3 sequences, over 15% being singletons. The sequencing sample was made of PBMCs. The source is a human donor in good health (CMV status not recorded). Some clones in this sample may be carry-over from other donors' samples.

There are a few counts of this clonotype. CDR3 DNA: TGTGCCAGCAGCTCGGGACTAGTGGGCGAGCAGTACTTC. It translates to CASSSGLVGEQYF. The gene calls are TRBV11-2 and TRBJ2-7; 8 bases align to TRBD2. CDR1 is SGHAT and CDR2 is FQNNGV in the germline V gene. This CDR3 region has 13 residues. V dropped 4 bases and J dropped 6; count of bases not matched to a gene: 5.

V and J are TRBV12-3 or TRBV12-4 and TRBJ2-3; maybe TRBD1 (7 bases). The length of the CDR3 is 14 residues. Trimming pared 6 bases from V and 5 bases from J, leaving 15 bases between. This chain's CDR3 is CASRGGGLEDTQYF. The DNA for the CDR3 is TGTGCCAGCAGAGGAGGGGGCTTGGAAGATACGCAGTATTTT.

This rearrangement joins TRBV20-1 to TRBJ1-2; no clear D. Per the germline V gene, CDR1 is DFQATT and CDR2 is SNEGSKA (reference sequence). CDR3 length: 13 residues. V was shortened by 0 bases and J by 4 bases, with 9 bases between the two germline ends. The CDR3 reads CSARDDGLYGYTF. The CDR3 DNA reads TGCAGTGCTAGAGATGACGGCCTCTATGGCTACACCTTC.

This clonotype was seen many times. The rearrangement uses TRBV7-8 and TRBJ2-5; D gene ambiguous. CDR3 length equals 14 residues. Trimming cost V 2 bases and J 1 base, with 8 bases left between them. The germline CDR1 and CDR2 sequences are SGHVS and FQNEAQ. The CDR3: CASSLFPFQETQYF. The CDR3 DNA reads TGTGCCAGCAGCTTATTTCCGTTCCAAGAGACCCAGTACTTC.

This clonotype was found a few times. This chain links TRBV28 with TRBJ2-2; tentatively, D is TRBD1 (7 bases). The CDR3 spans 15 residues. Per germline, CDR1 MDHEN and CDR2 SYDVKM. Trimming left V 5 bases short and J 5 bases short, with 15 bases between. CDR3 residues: CASSPGGTGTGELFF. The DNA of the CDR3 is TGTGCCAGCAGTCCAGGGGGGACTGGGACCGGGGAGCTGTTTTTT.

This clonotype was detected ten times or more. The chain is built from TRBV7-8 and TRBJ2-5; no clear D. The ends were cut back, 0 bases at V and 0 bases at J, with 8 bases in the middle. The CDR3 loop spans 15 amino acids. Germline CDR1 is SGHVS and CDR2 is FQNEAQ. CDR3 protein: CASSLAIEDQETQYF. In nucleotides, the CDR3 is TGTGCCAGCAGCTTAGCGATCGAGGACCAAGAGACCCAGTACTTC.

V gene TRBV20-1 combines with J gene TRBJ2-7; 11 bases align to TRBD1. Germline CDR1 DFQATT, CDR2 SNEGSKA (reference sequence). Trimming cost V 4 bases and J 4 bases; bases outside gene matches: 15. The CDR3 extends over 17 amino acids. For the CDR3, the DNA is TGCAGTGCTAAACCGATACTTGGGACAGGGGGAGTTTACGAGCAGTACTTC. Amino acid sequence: CSAKPILGTGGVYEQYF.

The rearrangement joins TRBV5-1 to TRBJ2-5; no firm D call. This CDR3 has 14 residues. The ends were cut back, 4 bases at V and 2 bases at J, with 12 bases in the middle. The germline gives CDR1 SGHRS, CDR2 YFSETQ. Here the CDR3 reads CASSQSTAQETQYF. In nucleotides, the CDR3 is TGCGCCAGCAGCCAAAGCACAGCACAAGAGACCCAGTACTTC.

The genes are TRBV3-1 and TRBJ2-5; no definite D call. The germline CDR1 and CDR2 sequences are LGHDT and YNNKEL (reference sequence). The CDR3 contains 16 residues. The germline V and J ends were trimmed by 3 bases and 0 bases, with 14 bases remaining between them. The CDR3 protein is CASSQPQNTYQETQYF. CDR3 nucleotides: TGTGCCAGCAGCCAGCCACAGAACACTTACCAAGAGACCCAGTACTTC.